The rows below give T cell receptor beta chains drawn from one sample of a study of blood T cell repertoires in COVID-19. Repertoires were generated with immunoSEQ multiplex PCR, while TCRdb's copy carries only in-frame clones and drops some. The sample shows about 380,000 clones, 85% of them seen only once. Sequencing was performed on peripheral blood. These receptors were taken from a woman between 18 and 29 years old with acute or convalescent COVID-19. The CDR3 runs from the conserved cysteine through the conserved F or W. Fields, in order: V gene, J gene, CDR3 length, clone size, D gene, CDR3 protein, CDR3 DNA. A D gene is named only where the DNA matches it firmly. Part of the rows lack a size; the others show once, few, many or a class for expanded clones.

TRBV4-1	TRBJ1-1	15	.	TRBD1	CASSLEDRGNTEAFF	TGCGCCAGCAGCCTGGAGGACAGGGGGAACACTGAAGCTTTCTTT
TRBV12-5	TRBJ2-2	16	.	TRBD2	CASGPGTSGNTGELFF	TGTGCTAGTGGTCCCGGGACTAGCGGGAACACCGGGGAGCTGTTTTTT
TRBV19	TRBJ1-4	14	.	.	CASEGGRTNEKLFF	TGTGCCAGTGAGGGGGGGCGGACTAATGAAAAACTGTTTTTT
TRBV27	TRBJ2-7	15	few	.	CASSLATGIPYEQYF	TGTGCCAGCAGTTTGGCAACAGGGATCCCCTACGAGCAGTACTTC
TRBV15	TRBJ2-7	13	few	.	CATSRDHASEQYF	TGTGCCACCAGCAGAGATCACGCGTCCGAGCAGTACTTC
TRBV27	TRBJ1-3	18	.	.	CASSPPRDNNSSGNTIYF	TGTGCCAGCAGTCCGCCCCGGGACAACAATTCCTCTGGAAACACCATATATTTT
TRBV7-2	TRBJ2-1	14	.	.	CASSLATGTHEQFF	TGTGCCAGCAGCTTAGCTACAGGGACGCATGAGCAGTTCTTC
TRBV6-1	TRBJ1-5	19	.	.	CASREQGGAVRDSNQPQHF	TGTGCCAGCAGGGAACAGGGAGGTGCGGTTCGTGATAGCAATCAGCCCCAGCATTTT
TRBV5-1	TRBJ1-1	15	few	TRBD1	CASSGSGGKGTEAFF	TGCGCCAGCAGCGGCTCAGGGGGAAAGGGCACTGAAGCTTTCTTT
TRBV10-1	TRBJ2-1	14	.	TRBD1	CASSEGRGKDEQFF	TGCGCCAGCAGTGAGGGCAGGGGGAAAGATGAGCAGTTCTTC
TRBV5-1	TRBJ2-7	14	.	TRBD2	CASSPGLASYEQYF	TGCGCCAGCAGCCCGGGACTAGCGTCCTACGAGCAGTACTTC
TRBV18	TRBJ1-4	13	.	.	CASSPGQNEKLFF	TGTGCCAGCTCACCGGGACAAAATGAAAAACTGTTTTTT
TRBV6-5	TRBJ1-5	14	.	.	CASSYSQRSQPQHF	TGTGCCAGCAGTTACAGCCAGAGGAGTCAGCCCCAGCATTTT
TRBV30	TRBJ1-1	16	few	TRBD1	CAWSGSQGQGSTEAFF	TGTGCCTGGAGTGGATCCCAGGGACAGGGTAGTACTGAAGCTTTCTTT
TRBV19	TRBJ1-6	15	once	.	CASTLTTGLNSPLHF	TGTGCCAGCACTCTGACGACAGGCTTGAATTCACCCCTCCACTTT
TRBV27	TRBJ1-4	14	.	.	CASSLTGTNEKLFF	TGTGCCAGCAGCCTGACGGGGACTAATGAAAAACTGTTTTTT
TRBV27	TRBJ1-2	16	.	TRBD1	CASSFLDRGRNYGYTF	TGTGCCAGCAGTTTTCTCGACAGGGGGCGGAACTATGGCTACACCTTC
TRBV5-4	TRBJ2-7	14	.	.	CASSLDRSSYEQYF	TGTGCCAGCAGCTTGGACAGGAGCTCCTACGAGCAGTACTTC
TRBV3-1/TRBV3-2	TRBJ2-2	14	.	.	CASSQGGYTGELFF	TGTGCCAGCAGCCAAGGGGGCTACACCGGGGAGCTGTTTTTT
TRBV12-3/TRBV12-4	TRBJ2-5	13	.	TRBD1	CASSLNRGETQYF	TGTGCCAGCAGTTTAAACAGGGGAGAGACCCAGTACTTC
TRBV5-3	TRBJ1-4	17	.	.	CARSCLARGRTNEKLFF	TGTGCCAGAAGCTGCCTCGCCAGGGGAAGGACAAATGAAAAACTGTTTTTT
TRBV5-1	TRBJ1-1	13	.	.	CASSLDGETEAFF	TGCGCCAGCAGCTTGGACGGGGAAACTGAAGCTTTCTTT
TRBV9	TRBJ2-6	15	.	.	CASSAGSSGANVLTF	TGTGCCAGCAGCGCAGGTAGCTCTGGGGCCAACGTCCTGACTTTC
TRBV7-9	TRBJ1-4	12	.	.	CASSSGRSPGIF	TGTGCCAGCAGCTCAGGACGGTCCCCGGGGATTTTT
TRBV4-2	TRBJ2-1	15	.	.	CASSQDQLADNEQFF	TGTGCCAGCAGCCAAGATCAACTAGCCGACAATGAGCAGTTCTTC
TRBV5-1	TRBJ1-1	12	.	TRBD1	CASSLGDSEAFF	TGCGCCAGCAGCTTGGGGGACAGTGAAGCTTTCTTT
TRBV5-1	TRBJ2-7	15	.	TRBD2	CASSFGLAGKYEQYF	TGCGCCAGCAGCTTCGGACTAGCGGGAAAGTACGAGCAGTACTTC
TRBV10-2	TRBJ1-2	13	.	.	CASRGGGRYGYTF	TGCGCCAGCCGGGGGGGAGGGAGGTATGGCTACACCTTC
TRBV20-1	TRBJ2-1	11	.	.	CSAAAGEGRFF	TGCAGTGCTGCCGCCGGAGAGGGTCGGTTCTTC
TRBV27	TRBJ1-1	14	.	.	CASSFGTGNTEAFF	TGTGCCAGCAGTTTTGGGACTGGGAACACTGAAGCTTTCTTT
TRBV2	TRBJ1-2	13	.	.	CASSDQALYGYTF	TGTGCCAGCAGTGACCAGGCCCTCTATGGCTACACCTTC
TRBV28	TRBJ2-7	13	.	TRBD2	CASSPGTSDEQYF	TGTGCCAGCAGTCCCGGGACTAGCGACGAGCAGTACTTC
TRBV11-2	TRBJ1-4	16	.	TRBD1	CASRRPGQGREEKLFF	TGTGCCAGCAGACGACCGGGACAGGGACGTGAAGAAAAACTGTTTTTT
TRBV7-9	TRBJ2-1	14	.	.	CASSLAYEANEQFF	TGTGCCAGCAGCTTAGCGTATGAGGCCAATGAGCAGTTCTTC
TRBV10-2	TRBJ2-5	16	once	TRBD2	CASSESGLAVGETQYF	TGCGCCAGCAGTGAGTCAGGACTAGCGGTTGGAGAGACCCAGTACTTC
TRBV2	TRBJ1-4	16	.	.	CASTRGGRYTNEKLFF	TGTGCCAGCACTAGGGGGGGTCGGTATACTAATGAAAAACTGTTTTTT
TRBV6-5	TRBJ2-7	14	.	TRBD1	CASRSGTGPYEQYF	TGTGCCAGCAGATCCGGGACAGGGCCCTACGAGCAGTACTTC
TRBV24-1	TRBJ2-2	16	.	.	CATSEPGVGNTGELFF	TGTGCCACCAGTGAACCAGGGGTTGGGAACACCGGGGAGCTGTTTTTT
TRBV29-1	TRBJ2-1	13	.	.	CSVEDPSGDEQFF	TGCAGCGTTGAAGATCCTTCGGGGGATGAGCAGTTCTTC
TRBV19	TRBJ1-1	13	few	.	CASSMQAHGEAFF	TGTGCCAGTAGTATGCAAGCCCACGGTGAAGCTTTCTTT
TRBV5-1	TRBJ2-2	16	.	TRBD2	CASSLLAGDRTGELFF	TGCGCCAGCAGTTTGCTAGCGGGAGATCGGACCGGGGAGCTGTTTTTT
TRBV11-2	TRBJ1-4	16	.	TRBD1	CASSSSPQGANEKLFF	TGTGCCAGCAGCTCCTCACCTCAGGGGGCAAACGAAAAACTGTTTTTT
TRBV5-1	TRBJ1-2	14	.	.	CASSLGGTAGGYTF	TGCGCCAGCAGCTTGGGCGGAACGGCTGGGGGCTACACCTTC
TRBV11-3	TRBJ2-7	16	.	.	CASSLGRGDVSYEQYF	TGTGCCAGCAGCTTAGGCCGAGGAGACGTCTCCTACGAGCAGTACTTC
TRBV3-1/TRBV3-2	TRBJ2-2	15	.	.	CASSQVSSSTGELFF	TGTGCCAGCAGCCAAGTGTCGTCGAGCACCGGGGAGCTGTTTTTT
TRBV5-5	TRBJ1-6	14	.	TRBD1	CASSPYGTDSPLHF	TGTGCCAGCAGCCCCTACGGGACAGATTCACCCCTCCACTTT
TRBV15	TRBJ2-7	13	.	.	CATSRDPASSSVF	TGTGCCACCAGCAGAGATCCGGCTAGCAGCAGTGTCTTC
TRBV7-8	TRBJ1-2	15	.	.	CASSLDDRKHYGYTF	TGTGCCAGCAGCTTAGACGACAGGAAACACTATGGCTACACCTTC
TRBV9	TRBJ1-2	14	.	.	CASSEGVSNYGYTF	TGTGCCAGCAGCGAGGGGGTATCGAACTATGGCTACACCTTC
TRBV4-1	TRBJ1-2	13	.	.	CASNPAGGRGYTF	TGCGCCAGCAACCCGGCCGGCGGTCGGGGCTACACCTTC
TRBV5-1	TRBJ2-3	15	.	TRBD1	CASSLGDRETDTQYF	TGCGCCAGCAGCTTGGGGGACAGGGAAACAGATACGCAGTATTTT
TRBV7-8	TRBJ2-5	13	.	.	CASRDSYQETQYF	TGTGCCAGCAGGGACAGTTACCAAGAGACCCAGTACTTC
TRBV9	TRBJ1-2	14	.	TRBD1	CASSARNRGDGYTF	TGTGCCAGCAGCGCCCGAAACAGGGGTGATGGCTACACCTTC
TRBV7-6	TRBJ1-1	17	once	.	CASSLEGMATGNTEAFF	TGTGCCAGCAGCTTAGAGGGAATGGCGACAGGGAACACTGAAGCTTTCTTT
TRBV11-2	TRBJ1-5	15	.	TRBD1	CASSLTGQPNQPQHF	TGTGCCAGCAGTCTAACGGGACAGCCCAATCAGCCCCAGCATTTT